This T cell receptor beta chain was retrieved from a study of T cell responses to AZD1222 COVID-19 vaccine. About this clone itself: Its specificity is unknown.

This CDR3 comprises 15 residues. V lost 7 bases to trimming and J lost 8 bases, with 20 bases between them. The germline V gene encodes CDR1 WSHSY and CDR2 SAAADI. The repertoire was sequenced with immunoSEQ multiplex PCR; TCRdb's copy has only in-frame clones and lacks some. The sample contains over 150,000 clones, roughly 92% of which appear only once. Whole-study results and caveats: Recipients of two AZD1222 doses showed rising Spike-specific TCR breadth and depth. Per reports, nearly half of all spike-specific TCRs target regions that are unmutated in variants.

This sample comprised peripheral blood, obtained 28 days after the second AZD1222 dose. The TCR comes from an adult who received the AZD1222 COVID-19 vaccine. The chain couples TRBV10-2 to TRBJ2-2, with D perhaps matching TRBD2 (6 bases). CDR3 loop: CASTLGLLPPGELFF. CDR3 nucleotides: TGCGCCAGCACTTTGGGACTCTTACCTCCGGGGGAGCTGTTTTTT.